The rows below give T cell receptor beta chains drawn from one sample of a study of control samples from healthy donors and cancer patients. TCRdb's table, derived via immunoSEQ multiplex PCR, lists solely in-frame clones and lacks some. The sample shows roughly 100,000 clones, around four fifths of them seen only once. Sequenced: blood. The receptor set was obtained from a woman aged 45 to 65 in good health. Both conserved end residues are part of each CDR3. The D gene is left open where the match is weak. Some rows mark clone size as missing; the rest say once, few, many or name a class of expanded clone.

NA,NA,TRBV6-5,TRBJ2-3,CASRGRPSSTDTQYF,TGTGCCAGCAGAGGGAGGCCAAGTAGCACAGATACGCAGTATTTT
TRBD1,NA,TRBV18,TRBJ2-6,CASSPGQGARGANVLTF,TGTGCCAGCTCACCCGGACAGGGGGCGCGGGGGGCCAACGTCCTGACTTTC
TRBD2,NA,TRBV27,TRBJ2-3,CASSTTSGIRTDTQYF,TGTGCCAGCAGTACGACTAGCGGGATAAGGACAGATACGCAGTATTTT
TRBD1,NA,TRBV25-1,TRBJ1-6,CASSWDRQSSPLHF,TGTGCCAGCAGCTGGGACAGACAATCTTCACCCCTCCACTTT
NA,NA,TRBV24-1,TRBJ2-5,CATSPGVGETQYF,TGTGCCACCAGTCCAGGAGTTGGAGAGACCCAGTACTTC
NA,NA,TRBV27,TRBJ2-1,CASSYLPIAHNEQFF,TGTGCCAGCAGTTATCTGCCTATTGCCCACAATGAGCAGTTCTTC
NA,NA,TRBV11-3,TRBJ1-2,CASKPEGVDGYTF,TGTGCCAGCAAGCCCGAGGGGGTCGATGGCTACACCTTC
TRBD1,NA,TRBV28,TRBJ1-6,CASSTRTGGKSPLHF,TGTGCCAGCAGTACTAGGACAGGGGGCAAGTCACCCCTCCACTTT
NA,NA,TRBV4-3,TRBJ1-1,CASSQDAAGNTEAFF,TGCGCCAGCAGCCAAGACGCCGCAGGGAACACTGAAGCTTTCTTT
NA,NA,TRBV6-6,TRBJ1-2,CASSYSAGEGYTF,TGTGCCAGCAGTTACTCTGCAGGAGAGGGCTACACCTTC
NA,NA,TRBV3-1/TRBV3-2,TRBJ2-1,CASSPAGGQDFYNEQFF,TGTGCCAGCAGCCCCGCAGGGGGGCAGGATTTTTACAATGAGCAGTTCTTC
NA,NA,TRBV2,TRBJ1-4,CASRGRTGEKLFF,TGTGCCAGCAGGGGAAGGACGGGCGAAAAACTGTTTTTT
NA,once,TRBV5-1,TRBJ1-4,CASSRTATGATNEKLFF,TGCGCCAGCAGCCGGACAGCCACCGGGGCAACTAATGAAAAACTGTTTTTT
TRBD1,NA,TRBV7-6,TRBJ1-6,CASSPRQGNNSPLHF,TGTGCCAGCAGCCCCCGACAGGGGAATAATTCACCCCTCCACTTT
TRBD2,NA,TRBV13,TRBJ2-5,CASSSTTSGRGETQYF,TGTGCCAGCAGCTCCACAACTAGCGGGAGAGGAGAGACCCAGTACTTC
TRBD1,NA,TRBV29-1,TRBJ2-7,CSVELGTGVRDEQYF,TGCAGCGTTGAATTAGGGACAGGGGTAAGGGACGAGCAGTACTTC
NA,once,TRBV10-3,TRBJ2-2,CAIKREANTGELFF,TGTGCCATCAAAAGGGAAGCGAACACCGGGGAGCTGTTTTTT
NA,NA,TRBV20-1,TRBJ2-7,CSARLAPEQYF,TGCAGTGCTAGACTAGCGCCCGAGCAGTACTTC
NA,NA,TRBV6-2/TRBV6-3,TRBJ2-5,CASSYFIRMETQYF,TGTGCCAGCAGTTACTTTATCAGAATGGAGACCCAGTACTTC
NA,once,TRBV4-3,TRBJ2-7,CASSQGQQAKQYF,TGCGCCAGCAGCCAAGGCCAGCAAGCAAAGCAGTACTTC
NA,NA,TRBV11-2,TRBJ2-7,CASSPISRTAGDIYEQYF,TGTGCCAGCAGCCCTATTAGCCGGACGGCAGGGGATATTTACGAGCAGTACTTC
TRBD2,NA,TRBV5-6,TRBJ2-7,CASSLVLAGGGEQYF,TGTGCCAGCAGCTTGGTTTTAGCGGGAGGTGGCGAGCAGTACTTC
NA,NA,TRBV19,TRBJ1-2,CASSYSGYGYTF,TGTGCCAGTAGTTACAGTGGCTATGGCTACACCTTC
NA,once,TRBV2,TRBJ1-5,CASRQGPYSNQPQHF,TGTGCCAGCAGACAGGGTCCCTATAGCAATCAGCCCCAGCATTTT
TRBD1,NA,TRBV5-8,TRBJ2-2,CASSFQTGLNTGELFF,TGTGCCAGCAGCTTCCAGACAGGGCTAAACACCGGGGAGCTGTTTTTT
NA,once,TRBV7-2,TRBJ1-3,CASSLVGPRSGNTIYF,TGTGCCAGCAGCTTAGTGGGCCCCCGCTCTGGAAACACCATATATTTT
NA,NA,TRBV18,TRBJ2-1,CASSTDNSYNEQFF,TGTGCCAGCTCAACAGATAACAGTTACAATGAGCAGTTCTTC